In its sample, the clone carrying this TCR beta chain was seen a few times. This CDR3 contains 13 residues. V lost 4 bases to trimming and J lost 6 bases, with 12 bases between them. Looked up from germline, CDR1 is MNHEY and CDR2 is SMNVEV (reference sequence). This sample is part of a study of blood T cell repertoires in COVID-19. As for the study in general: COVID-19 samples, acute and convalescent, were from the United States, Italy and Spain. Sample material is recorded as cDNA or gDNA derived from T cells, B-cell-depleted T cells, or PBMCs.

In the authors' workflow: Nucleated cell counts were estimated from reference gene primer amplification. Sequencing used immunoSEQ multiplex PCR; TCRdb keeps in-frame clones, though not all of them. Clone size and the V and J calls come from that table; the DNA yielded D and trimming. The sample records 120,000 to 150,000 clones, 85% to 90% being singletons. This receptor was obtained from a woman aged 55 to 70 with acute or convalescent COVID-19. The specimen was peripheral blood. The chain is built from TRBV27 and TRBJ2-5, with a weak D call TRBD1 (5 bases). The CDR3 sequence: CASSSSQGKTQYF. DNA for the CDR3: TGTGCCAGCAGTTCGTCCCAGGGTAAGACCCAGTACTTC.